The source of this TCR beta chain is a study of cytomegalovirus exposure and HLA in healthy donors. The PCR ran on 60 Vbeta and 13 Jbeta primers. Sequenced by immunoSEQ multiplex PCR; TCRdb stores in-frame clones only, minus some. The profile covers approximately 100,000 clones, with more than 60% appearing a single time and about 2.5% taken by the ten largest. The CDR3 covers 15 residues. CDR1 is SGHVS and CDR2 is FQNEAQ in the germline V gene. The V end was cut by 5 bases, the J end by 7 bases, with 21 bases between. The clonotype comes from a man aged 45 to 65 in good health and CMV-seronegative. Sequenced sample: PBMCs. The gene calls are TRBV7-8 and TRBJ2-7; D not resolved. CDR3 in amino acids: CASSLLRIAVLEQYF. For the CDR3, the DNA is TGTGCCAGCAGCCTGTTGAGGATAGCCGTATTGGAGCAGTACTTC.